What follows are 7 T cell receptor beta chains derived from one specimen sequenced in a study of patients and donors after allogeneic stem cell transplantation. One entry per CDR3 protein results from TCRdb running MiXCR on the RT-PCR reads. The sample holds 8,300 or so distinct CDR3 sequences, roughly 4% seen once. Sequencing was performed on blood, either unsorted or a sorted T cell fraction (not recorded which). The origin of the receptors is a human donor who was either an allogeneic HSCT recipient or a stem cell or donor lymphocyte infusion donor (not recorded which). It is not recorded whose cells these are; they may come from a transplant donor.

This clonotype is classed as medium-sized. The chain carries TRBV9 and TRBJ2-1; D might be TRBD2 (5 bases). Germline V gene sequence: CDR1 SGDLS, CDR2 YYNGEE. V lost 1 base and J lost 7, with 18 bases in between. The CDR3 spans 16 residues. CDR3 bases: TGTGCCAGCAGCGTATATGACTACTCTCCCGGGAATGAGCAGTTCTTC. It translates to CASSVYDYSPGNEQFF.

This clonotype was counted ten times or more. This rearrangement joins TRBV10-3 to TRBJ2-2; D perhaps matches TRBD1 (6 bases). Germline V gene sequence: CDR1 ENHRY, CDR2 SYGVKD. The CDR3 length is 14 residues. V shed 10 bases and J shed 2 bases, with 14 bases lying between them. CDR3 residues: CATTRDINTGELFF. The CDR3 nucleotides are TGTGCCACAACCCGGGACATTAACACCGGGGAGCTGTTTTTT.

The chain employs TRBV7-2 and TRBJ2-5, with TRBD2 identical over 15 bases. The CDR3 runs 20 residues. The ends lost 4 bases at V and 4 bases at J; junction bases unmatched: 16. Germline CDR1 is SGHTA and CDR2 is FQGNSA. The CDR3 region is CASSSAGTSGRLRGGETQYF. CDR3 coding DNA: TGTGCCAGCAGCTCAGCCGGGACTAGCGGGAGGTTAAGGGGTGGAGAGACCCAGTACTTC.

In its sample, this clonotype was seen many times. The chain has TRBV11-3 and TRBJ2-7; D is uncertain. Trimming pared 5 bases from V and 1 base from J, leaving 6 bases between. This CDR3 is 12 amino acids long. Germline V gene sequence: CDR1 SGHNT, CDR2 YENEEA. CDR3 protein: CASSGRSYEQYF. CDR3 sequence (DNA): TGTGCCAGCAGCGGCCGGTCCTACGAGCAGTACTTC.

This clonotype is termed medium-sized (0.01 to 0.1%). V and J are TRBV3-1 and TRBJ2-6, with 7 bases identical to TRBD2. The CDR3 extends over 18 amino acids. V trimming: 4 bases; J trimming: 2 bases; junction bases outside the gene matches: 11. CDR1 is LGHDT and CDR2 is YNNKEL in the germline V gene (reference sequence). DNA for the CDR3: TGTGCCAGCAGCCGCGGCGCAACGGGGGGAACTGGGGCCAACGTCCTGACTTTC. Translated: CASSRGATGGTGANVLTF.

This clonotype was counted many times. The chain couples TRBV9 to TRBJ2-5, with D tentatively TRBD2 (6 bases). The CDR3 runs 14 residues. CDR1 and CDR2 from the germline V gene are SGDLS and YYNGEE. V shed 0 bases and J shed 1 base, with 7 bases lying between them. The CDR3 DNA reads TGTGCCAGCAGCGTAGGGGGAGGCCAAGAGACCCAGTACTTC. This encodes CASSVGGGQETQYF.

In this sample, this clonotype turned up many times. The chain uses TRBV7-2 and TRBJ1-2; D is uncertain. CDR3 length: 14 amino acids. The germline gives CDR1 SGHTA, CDR2 FQGNSA. V gave up 0 bases and J gave up 4 bases, with 9 bases separating them. The CDR3 loop is CASSLAGLPYGYTF. The CDR3 DNA sequence: TGTGCCAGCAGCTTAGCTGGTCTTCCCTATGGCTACACCTTC.